The 4 T cell receptor beta chains reported below all come from one sample, sequenced in a study of cytomegalovirus exposure and HLA in healthy donors. Produced via immunoSEQ multiplex PCR; TCRdb's table is partial and in-frame only. The sample records roughly 130,000 clones, roughly nine tenths being singletons. The sample comprised PBMCs. These TCRs come from a man aged 18 to 29 in good health and CMV-seronegative.

CDR3 coding DNA: TGTGCCAGTACAGTAGGGGCTAACTATGGCTACACCTTC. Its protein is CASTVGANYGYTF. The rearrangement uses TRBV19 and TRBJ1-2; D is perhaps TRBD1 (5 bases). The CDR3 is made up of 13 amino acids. CDR1 and CDR2 (germline): LNHDA, SQIVND (reference sequence). V was shortened by 7 bases and J by 0 bases, with 9 bases between the two germline ends. The full variable domain, its missing parts supplied by reference TRBV19 and TRBJ1-2, is DGGITQSPKYLFRKEGQNVTLSCEQNLNHDAMYWYRQDPGQGLRLIYYSQIVNDFQKGDIAEGYSVSREKKESFPLTVTSAQKNPTAFYLCASTVGANYGYTFGSGTRLTVV.

The genes are TRBV27 and TRBJ1-4; D possibly corresponds to TRBD1 (5 bases). Trimming pared 1 base from V and 11 bases from J, leaving 11 bases between. This CDR3 is built from 13 residues. Germline CDR1 and CDR2: MNHEY and SMNVEV (reference sequence). In DNA form, the CDR3 reads TGTGCCAGCAGTTTATATCCCCGGGGGAAACTGTTTTTT. Residues: CASSLYPRGKLFF. Looking up the rest from reference TRBV27 and TRBJ1-4 gives the full variable domain: EAQVTQNPRYLITVTGKKLTVTCSQNMNHEYMSWYRQDPGLGLRQIYYSMNVEVTDKGDVPEGYKVSRKEKRNFPLILESPSPNQTSLYFCASSLYPRGKLFFGSGTQLSVL.

This clone was counted only a few times. V usage is TRBV6-1 and J usage is TRBJ2-5, with TRBD2 identical over 8 bases. The V gene's germline CDR1 is MNHNS and CDR2 SASEGT. V shed 2 bases, J shed 5 bases, and the junction held 10 bases outside the gene matches. The CDR3 loop spans 16 amino acids. The DNA of the CDR3 is TGTGCCAGCAGTGAATCCTTCGGGAGGGGGGGGGAGACCCAGTACTTC. As protein: CASSESFGRGGETQYF.

CDR3 coding DNA: TGTGCCAGCAGACTTCGGCCCGCTGGGGGGAGCACCTACGAGCAGTACTTC. It translates to CASRLRPAGGSTYEQYF. This chain joins TRBV28 and TRBJ2-7; D might be TRBD2 (6 bases). The germline gives CDR1 MDHEN, CDR2 SYDVKM. Trimming shortened V by 6 bases and J by 2 bases, and 23 bases separated the two germline ends. The CDR3 is 17 residues long.